A selection of T cell receptor beta chains follows, all from one sample in a study of T cell responses to AZD1222 COVID-19 vaccine. TCRdb's table, derived via immunoSEQ multiplex PCR, lists solely in-frame clones and lacks some. The repertoire consists of about 120,000 clones, with 93% occurring once and the leading ten covering around 5%. The sequences come from peripheral blood, collected 28 days after the second AZD1222 dose. The source is an adult who received the AZD1222 COVID-19 vaccine. CDR3s include the opening cysteine and the closing phenylalanine or tryptophan. A D gene is named only where the DNA matches it firmly. A row's size may be missing; if present it is once, few, many or a size class.

v_gene: TRBV7-6; d_gene: .; len: 16; abundance: once; j_gene: TRBJ2-5; CDR3nt: TGTGCCAGCAGCCTAAACCCACCCTCCACCAAAGCGACCCAGTACTTC; CDR3aa: CASSLNPPSTKATQYF
v_gene: TRBV6-5; d_gene: .; len: 14; abundance: .; j_gene: TRBJ2-7; CDR3nt: TGTGCCAGCAGTTACGGGGTCGGGTCCTACGAGCAGTACTTC; CDR3aa: CASSYGVGSYEQYF
v_gene: TRBV29-1; d_gene: .; len: 12; abundance: .; j_gene: TRBJ2-1; CDR3nt: TGCAGCGTTGAGGACTCCGGCGATGAGCAGTTCTTC; CDR3aa: CSVEDSGDEQFF
v_gene: TRBV19; d_gene: TRBD2; len: 15; abundance: .; j_gene: TRBJ2-7; CDR3nt: TGTGCCAGTAGTATAGCACTAGCGGGAGCCCACGAGCAGTACTTC; CDR3aa: CASSIALAGAHEQYF
v_gene: TRBV5-1; d_gene: .; len: 14; abundance: .; j_gene: TRBJ2-7; CDR3nt: TGCGCCAGCAGCTCCTCAGGTGGGTTCTACGAGCAGTACTTC; CDR3aa: CASSSSGGFYEQYF
v_gene: TRBV6-2/TRBV6-3; d_gene: TRBD1; len: 16; abundance: .; j_gene: TRBJ2-1; CDR3nt: TGTGCCAGCAGTTACACCAGGGGGAGCTCCTACAATGAGCAGTTCTTC; CDR3aa: CASSYTRGSSYNEQFF
v_gene: TRBV5-6; d_gene: TRBD1; len: 12; abundance: .; j_gene: TRBJ1-3; CDR3nt: TGTGCCAGCAGCTTGGTGGACAGGCCCATATATTTT; CDR3aa: CASSLVDRPIYF
v_gene: TRBV14; d_gene: .; len: 16; abundance: .; j_gene: TRBJ1-2; CDR3nt: TGTGCCAGCAGCCAAGATAGGAAGGGGCTGTACTATGGCTACACCTTC; CDR3aa: CASSQDRKGLYYGYTF
v_gene: TRBV4-1; d_gene: .; len: 18; abundance: .; j_gene: TRBJ1-6; CDR3nt: TGCGCCAGCAGCCAAGAAGAAACAGGGTATAGTGATAATTCACCCCTCCACTTT; CDR3aa: CASSQEETGYSDNSPLHF
v_gene: TRBV4-1; d_gene: TRBD1; len: 17; abundance: .; j_gene: TRBJ1-5; CDR3nt: TGCGCCAGCAGCCAAGCCCAGGGGGCGCGTAGCAATCAGCCCCAGCATTTT; CDR3aa: CASSQAQGARSNQPQHF
v_gene: TRBV19; d_gene: .; len: 11; abundance: .; j_gene: TRBJ1-1; CDR3nt: TGTGCCAGTATGAGGACAGCCAAAGCTTTCTTT; CDR3aa: CASMRTAKAFF
v_gene: TRBV29-1; d_gene: TRBD2; len: 14; abundance: .; j_gene: TRBJ2-5; CDR3nt: TGCAGCGGACTAGCGGGGGGCCCCCAAGAGACCCAGTACTTC; CDR3aa: CSGLAGGPQETQYF
v_gene: TRBV18; d_gene: TRBD2; len: 15; abundance: .; j_gene: TRBJ2-7; CDR3nt: TGTGCCAGCTCCCAAGGACTAGCCGGGGACTACGAGCAGTACTTC; CDR3aa: CASSQGLAGDYEQYF
v_gene: TRBV6-5; d_gene: .; len: 15; abundance: .; j_gene: TRBJ1-5; CDR3nt: TGTGCCAGCAGTTACTCGTCAGGAGGAGAACAGCCCCAGCATTTT; CDR3aa: CASSYSSGGEQPQHF
v_gene: TRBV19; d_gene: TRBD1; len: 13; abundance: .; j_gene: TRBJ1-1; CDR3nt: TGTGCCAGTAATCCGGACAGGGACACTGAAGCTTTCTTT; CDR3aa: CASNPDRDTEAFF
v_gene: TRBV19; d_gene: .; len: 13; abundance: .; j_gene: TRBJ1-3; CDR3nt: TGTGCCAGTAGTATGGTCGCTGGAAACACCATATATTTT; CDR3aa: CASSMVAGNTIYF
v_gene: TRBV15; d_gene: .; len: 13; abundance: once; j_gene: TRBJ2-5; CDR3nt: TGTGCCACCAGCTCTTCGCCGGTTGAGACCCAGTACTTC; CDR3aa: CATSSSPVETQYF
v_gene: TRBV3-1/TRBV3-2; d_gene: .; len: 15; abundance: .; j_gene: TRBJ1-2; CDR3nt: TGTGCCAGCAGCCCCGAGGGAGGCGCAAACTATGGCTACACCTTC; CDR3aa: CASSPEGGANYGYTF
v_gene: TRBV25-1; d_gene: .; len: 13; abundance: many; j_gene: TRBJ2-1; CDR3nt: TGTGCCAGCAGTCTGGACGCGAACAATGAGCAGTTCTTC; CDR3aa: CASSLDANNEQFF
v_gene: TRBV4-3; d_gene: .; len: 16; abundance: .; j_gene: TRBJ2-1; CDR3nt: TGCGCCAGCAGCCAAAGTGCAACTAGCTCCTCCAATGAGCAGTTCTTC; CDR3aa: CASSQSATSSSNEQFF
v_gene: TRBV18; d_gene: .; len: 16; abundance: once; j_gene: TRBJ2-5; CDR3nt: TGTGCCAGCTCACAGGACTACACAATAACTCAAGAGACCCAGTACTTC; CDR3aa: CASSQDYTITQETQYF
v_gene: TRBV6-5; d_gene: TRBD1; len: 16; abundance: .; j_gene: TRBJ1-3; CDR3nt: TGTGCCAGCAGTTACTCGGGGACAGGGTTTGGAAACACCATATATTTT; CDR3aa: CASSYSGTGFGNTIYF
v_gene: TRBV6-6; d_gene: TRBD2; len: 16; abundance: .; j_gene: TRBJ2-7; CDR3nt: TGTGCCAGCAGTACCTCGACTAGCGGGGCCGGGGACGAGCAGTACTTC; CDR3aa: CASSTSTSGAGDEQYF
v_gene: TRBV6-5; d_gene: .; len: 13; abundance: .; j_gene: TRBJ1-1; CDR3nt: TGTGCCAGCAGTTCTATTCAGGGCACTGAAGCTTTCTTT; CDR3aa: CASSSIQGTEAFF
v_gene: TRBV11-2; d_gene: .; len: 14; abundance: .; j_gene: TRBJ1-1; CDR3nt: TGTGCCAGCAGCCCACCCAGGGAGACCACTGAAGCTTTCTTT; CDR3aa: CASSPPRETTEAFF
v_gene: TRBV27; d_gene: .; len: 17; abundance: .; j_gene: TRBJ2-7; CDR3nt: TGTGCCAGCAGTTTATTTATTGGCGGGACGGAACACTACGAGCAGTACTTC; CDR3aa: CASSLFIGGTEHYEQYF
v_gene: TRBV3-1/TRBV3-2; d_gene: .; len: 14; abundance: .; j_gene: TRBJ1-5; CDR3nt: TGTGCCAGCAGTCAACCGGGGTTCAATCAGCCCCAGCATTTT; CDR3aa: CASSQPGFNQPQHF
v_gene: TRBV2; d_gene: TRBD1; len: 15; abundance: once; j_gene: TRBJ1-5; CDR3nt: TGTGCCAGCAGGAGATCCGGGACAGGGTTACAGCCCCAGCATTTT; CDR3aa: CASRRSGTGLQPQHF
v_gene: TRBV7-9; d_gene: .; len: 15; abundance: .; j_gene: TRBJ2-1; CDR3nt: TGTGCCAGCAGCTTCGGCGGGGGCGCCTACAATGAGCAGTTCTTC; CDR3aa: CASSFGGGAYNEQFF
v_gene: TRBV7-9; d_gene: TRBD1; len: 15; abundance: .; j_gene: TRBJ1-6; CDR3nt: TGTGCCAGCAGCTCTCAGACAGGGTGGAATTCACCCCTCCACTTT; CDR3aa: CASSSQTGWNSPLHF
v_gene: TRBV13; d_gene: .; len: 13; abundance: .; j_gene: TRBJ1-2; CDR3nt: TGTGCCAGCAGCCCCCAGCGTAGTTATGGCTACACCTTC; CDR3aa: CASSPQRSYGYTF
v_gene: TRBV4-1; d_gene: TRBD1; len: 15; abundance: .; j_gene: TRBJ1-1; CDR3nt: TGCGCCAGCAGCCAATTAGACAGGGGGCGTCTTGAAGCTTTCTTT; CDR3aa: CASSQLDRGRLEAFF
v_gene: TRBV5-6; d_gene: TRBD1; len: 13; abundance: .; j_gene: TRBJ1-2; CDR3nt: TGTGCCAGCAGCACAGGGACAGGGGTTGGCTACACCTTC; CDR3aa: CASSTGTGVGYTF
v_gene: TRBV6-5; d_gene: .; len: 16; abundance: .; j_gene: TRBJ2-2; CDR3nt: TGTGCCAGCAGTTACGGGCAGGGACGGAACACCGGGGAGCTGTTTTTT; CDR3aa: CASSYGQGRNTGELFF
v_gene: TRBV5-1; d_gene: .; len: 16; abundance: .; j_gene: TRBJ2-2; CDR3nt: TGCGCCAGCAGCTTGGCCCCGACAGGGAACACCGGGGAGCTGTTTTTT; CDR3aa: CASSLAPTGNTGELFF
v_gene: TRBV4-2; d_gene: .; len: 15; abundance: .; j_gene: TRBJ1-1; CDR3nt: TGTGCCAGCAGCCCCCAGACAGAAAGAAACACTGAAGCTTTCTTT; CDR3aa: CASSPQTERNTEAFF
v_gene: TRBV19; d_gene: TRBD1; len: 17; abundance: .; j_gene: TRBJ2-7; CDR3nt: TGTGCCAGTAGTATATCCTTTACCGGGACAGGGACCTACGAGCAGTACTTC; CDR3aa: CASSISFTGTGTYEQYF
v_gene: TRBV12-3/TRBV12-4; d_gene: .; len: 13; abundance: .; j_gene: TRBJ1-1; CDR3nt: TGTGCCAGCAGTTTCAAGCCGAACACTGAAGCTTTCTTT; CDR3aa: CASSFKPNTEAFF
v_gene: TRBV19; d_gene: TRBD2; len: 16; abundance: .; j_gene: TRBJ2-3; CDR3nt: TGTGCCAGTAGTATGGGGGGGAGACCCTTCACAGATACGCAGTATTTT; CDR3aa: CASSMGGRPFTDTQYF
v_gene: TRBV29-1; d_gene: .; len: 14; abundance: .; j_gene: TRBJ2-1; CDR3nt: TGCAGCGTTGACCGGGCCGCATCATCCAATGAGCAGTTCTTC; CDR3aa: CSVDRAASSNEQFF